This T cell receptor beta chain was identified during a study of cytomegalovirus exposure and HLA in healthy donors (dated by TCRdb to about 2017). Describing the broader study: In an earlier analysis of around 540 of the donors, 250 to 300 Gb of sequence data and 117 million unique TCR beta sequences from roughly 200 million T cells were reported. Typing coverage differed by locus: A, B, C, DRB1 and DQB1 were typed in roughly 629-630 donors, DQA1 in about 560, DPA1 in around 600, and DPB1 in just under 490. Roughly five DR-DQ haplotypes were handled as single units for association and clustering, since linkage in the cohort was strong. A later analysis re-analyzed previously published TCR beta repertoires from several hundred donors and added high-resolution HLA genotyping to study TCR occurrence patterns. Every discovery cohort repertoire had been produced on one sequencing platform. A separate validation cohort of roughly 130 different subjects was used in addition to the 666-subject first cohort. To predict cytomegalovirus infection status, the study combined high-throughput TCR immunosequencing, statistical association of individual TCRs with disease status, and machine learning. In an earlier analysis of 587 of the donors, high-throughput TCR beta sequencing was used to judge whether each TCR beta V gene segment behaved as functional or pseudogenic. Donor age, sex, ethnicity and CMV serostatus were compiled together with the repertoire data. On average, around 240,000 unique TCR beta nucleotide sequences were sequenced per donor among 300 to 500 genotyped donors of the cohort, with 15% to 20% of those sequences being non-productive. Of the 398 genotyped donors, approximately 81% were placed in the genetic ancestry cluster associated with self-reported Caucasian donors. In a later genetic analysis, genome-wide SNP genotypes for about three fifths of the 666 donors were used, and that subset was treated as a discovery cohort. The study profiled the T cell repertoires of some 610 subjects by immunosequencing and related them to cytomegalovirus serostatus. HLA typing included class I and class II loci at four-digit resolution. Around 320 gigabases of sequencing data and tens of millions of unique TCR sequences were included in an early release covering under 650 HLA-typed donors. Rather than drawing on any new phenotypic data, the later analysis identified candidate immune exposures from TCR beta sequences and the way those sequences occurred across donors. The study aimed to test whether cataloging public T cell receptors could reveal signatures of past pathogen exposure. What the study reported, not specific to this receptor: Most CMV-associated TCR beta chains appeared to be HLA-restricted in a later analysis, and the HLA associations seemed to be driven largely by CMV exposure. Sequencing depth was assumed to be roughly uniform across donors in the presence/absence analyses, though that assumption may not hold. In a later analysis, HLA-associated TCR beta chains showed more clonal expansion and lower generation probabilities than non-associated chains that were equally common. In a later analysis, 15,000 to 20,000 TCR beta sequences were associated with specific HLA alleles at a false discovery rate of 0.05. V-gene and J-gene trimming of TCR beta chains was associated with a missense DCLRE1C variant in a later genetic analysis, and the association was replicated in an independent cohort. When HLA alleles, especially DR and DQ, strongly co-occurred, attributing TCR associations to individual alleles was difficult. Three of the identified cytomegalovirus-associated TCR beta chains were confirmed in vitro to be specific for cytomegalovirus antigens. A further reported finding was that TCR beta sequences accurately predicted the HLA-A and HLA-B alleles for most subjects in the first cohort. In both the original and validation cohorts, the classifier was reported to diagnose cytomegalovirus status with high specificity and sensitivity. The only immune exposure information available for the cohort was CMV serostatus. Because HLA typing was unavailable for some donors at each locus, only the typed subset was used in association tests. The authors suggested that the approach could potentially be extended to other disease states and immunological phenotypes. Only TCR beta chains were sequenced in this cohort, and the absence of alpha or paired-chain data limited detectable features. In a later genetic analysis, fewer N-insertions in productive TCRs were reported among donors in an Asian-associated ancestry cluster than the roughly 700-donor mean. Broadly in line with IMGT annotations, most TCR beta V segments showed up in productive rearrangements about 87% or about 30% of the time in an earlier analysis of around 550 of the donors. Correlated functional status among segregating V segments might reflect linkage disequilibrium, but an unknown experimental factor could not be ruled out. According to a later analysis, parvovirus B19, influenza, CMV and Epstein-Barr virus appeared linked to several top co-occurrence clusters. In a later analysis, the rate of TCR association differed among HLA loci, with DRB1 alleles having the most associated TCRs and HLA-C alleles having the fewest. The earlier analysis of 587 of the donors excluded fewer than 20 rarely observed V segments, including chromosome 9 orphons, because counts were too low. A cluster of highly shared sequence variants was judged likely to represent a technical artifact of the sequencing pipeline. Across donors, most TCR sequences were observed very rarely, whereas some public TCRs were present in many individuals. A total of fewer than 200 TCR beta chains were listed by the study as associated with cytomegalovirus.

This clone was counted a few times. The antigen it binds to is not known. Qualities for individual bases were not recorded, and no much larger clone is one base off. The cohort was made up of 666 healthy bone marrow donors. All cohort members were sampled while nominally healthy, although unrecorded immune exposures were likely present. The donor was CMV seronegative and belonged to the group of around 400 seronegative cohort members. A peripheral blood sample was collected from each donor, and TCR beta sequencing was performed on peripheral blood mononuclear cells. The Qiagen DNeasy Blood Extraction Kit was used to extract genomic DNA from the blood cell samples. Libraries were constructed by the immunoSEQ multiplex PCR assay. For the multiplex PCR, a mixture combining 60 forward primers for TCR Vbeta segments and 13 reverse primers for TCR Jbeta segments was used. The CDR3 region of rearranged TCR beta genes was amplified from genomic DNA with a multiplex PCR assay. The amplified TCR beta libraries were sequenced on the Illumina HiSeq System as 87-base-pair reads. The authors' analysis ran thus. A later analysis tallied roughly 78 million unique TCR beta chains across the 550 to 850 repertoires, and around 12 million of those chains were shared by two or more donors. A nearest-neighbor algorithm error-corrected the raw reads and collapsed the reads into unique sequences, merging closely related sequences to remove PCR and sequencing errors. V, D and J gene segments were assigned by aligning CDR3 sequences to IMGT reference sequences. For a sequence to be retained, a match of at least six nucleotides was required to both a V gene segment and a J gene segment. A rearrangement was called productive if the CDR3 had no stop codons and remained in frame with V and J, and every other rearrangement was called non-productive. CDR3 was defined according to IMGT convention as the region running from the second conserved V-encoded cysteine to the conserved J-encoded phenylalanine. The earlier analysis of some 540 of the donors excluded any sequence lacking an unambiguous match to a single V gene segment. An earlier analysis of several hundred of the donors classified V segments as functional when productive rearrangements were above 56.7% and as segregating when the standard deviation between donors was above 5%. A statistical classification framework was built to diagnose cytomegalovirus status from the catalog of TCR beta chain sequences. V and J gene assignment, in a later analysis, came from comparing TCR nucleotide sequences with IMGT/GENE-DB human TR gene sequences. A later analysis assigned CDR3 sequences and most-parsimonious VDJ recombination scenarios with the TCRdist pipeline. In a later analysis, every TCR beta chain was defined by the combination of its CDR3 amino acid sequence and its V-gene family, and reads without a unique V-gene family were dropped. To address suspected cross-contamination and a sequencing artifact, a later analysis removed 592 highly shared, low-generation-probability nucleotide sequences. A later analysis calculated a clonal expansion index for each public chain from normalized within-repertoire ranks of inferred template counts. In a later analysis, generation probabilities were computed using a VDJ recombination model fitted to out-of-frame rearrangements, and the results were checked against IGoR. In a later analysis, TCR-TCR, TCR-HLA and TCR-CMV co-occurrence was scored with hypergeometric tests, and a repertoire-size bias correction was applied to TCR pairs. False discovery rates were estimated in a later analysis by permuting HLA or CMV assignments 20 times. In a later analysis, co-occurring TCRs were grouped with DBSCAN, and TCRdist sequence similarity was added when clustering was performed within HLA-allele-positive subsets. Co-occurrence clustering excluded repertoires with fewer than 30,000 or more than 120,000 public chains, plus five with anomalous nucleotide sharing. This is the immuneACCESS table as TCRdb keeps it, with only in-frame sequences that have V and J called. A part of the clones is gone; compared with another copy, unresolved V genes explain less than half, and the rest is unexplained. V, J and clone size are taken as reported in that table, and D and trimming were inferred from the DNA itself. This sample has 150,000 to 200,000 clones in its table, and approximately 85% of those were observed once. The ten largest account for about 2% of the sample.

The receptor comes from a woman aged 45-60 years in good health and CMV-seronegative. Source material: PBMCs.

The DNA sequence follows: TGTGCCAGTAGTATTGCCCTGGGACTAGCGGCCGGGGAGCTGTTTTTT. This codes for CASSIALGLAAGELFF. The V gene is TRBV19 and the J gene is TRBJ2-2; TRBD2 aligns with 11 central bases. The germline V gene (reference sequence) specifies LNHDA as CDR1 and SQIVND as CDR2. There are 16 amino acids in the CDR3, from cysteine to phenylalanine inclusive. Only the CDR3 DNA stays, 48 bases, in frame from base 1. After removal of 3 bases from V and 6 bases from J, the junction retains 6 bases not matched to a gene.